The present entry profiles one T cell receptor (beta chain) with its context. Its antigen is unknown. This sample is part of a study of regulatory T cells in long-lasting Graves disease. Study summary: In persistent Graves' disease, antithyroid drugs had been taken for over 5 years and TSH receptor antibodies stayed positive. Points from the study as a whole: Researchers examined only peripheral blood and not thyroid tissue.

The V gene's germline CDR1 is MGHRA and CDR2 YSYEKL. The V end was cut by 4 bases, the J end by 4 bases, with 16 bases between. CDR3 size: 15 residues. Regarding time point: persistent/refractory GD, antithyroid drugs over 5 years with positive TRAb. Extracted RNA from PBMCs served as the source of the TCR library. Arm-PCR with iRepertoire HTBI primers amplified the CDR3 regions for these TCR beta libraries. From the multiplex PCR reads, TCRdb called clonotypes with MiXCR, one entry per CDR3 protein. The sample shows a few hundred thousand distinct CDR3 sequences, roughly 21% of them seen only once. The TCR was taken from a female donor with Graves disease. The material was peripheral blood mononuclear cells (PBMCs), obtained when the disease was refractory, from a patient treated with antithyroid drugs. The chain joins TRBV4-1 to TRBJ1-1, with D possibly TRBD1 on 6 matching bases. DNA of the CDR3: TGCGCCAGCAGCCCCTTGGGAGGGGGGATCACTGAAGCTTTCTTT. Translating it yields CASSPLGGGITEAFF.